These T cell receptor beta chains were read from a single sample in a study of technical replicates of blood from several donors. Measured with immunoSEQ multiplex PCR; TCRdb has only the in-frame clones, and not every one. Found here are about 75,000 clones, roughly 89% of them singletons; the top ten hold under 0.45%. Sequences were obtained from T cells isolated from PBMCs. The source is a human donor in good health. Some clones in this sample may be carry-over from other donors' samples. Both conserved end residues are part of each CDR3. The D gene is left open where the match is weak. Only some rows state a clone size, as once, few, many or a class for expanded clones.

V	size	J	D	CDR3	DNA
TRBV29-1	-	TRBJ2-5	-	CSVERNQETQYF	TGCAGCGTTGAGCGCAACCAAGAGACCCAGTACTTC
TRBV28	-	TRBJ2-4	-	CASSLLLSDGAKNIQYF	TGTGCCAGCAGTTTATTGTTATCCGACGGGGCCAAAAACATTCAGTACTTC
TRBV7-3	-	TRBJ2-6	-	CASSLTYPRPHSGANVLTF	TGTGCCAGCAGCTTAACCTACCCACGTCCCCATTCTGGGGCCAACGTCCTGACTTTC
TRBV7-8	-	TRBJ2-2	TRBD1	CASSLAIGTGMSGELFF	TGTGCCAGCAGCTTAGCGATCGGGACAGGGATGTCCGGGGAGCTGTTTTTT
TRBV7-9	-	TRBJ2-5	TRBD2	CASSLLAGVETQYF	TGTGCCAGCAGTTTACTAGCGGGGGTTGAGACCCAGTACTTC
TRBV5-1	-	TRBJ2-7	-	CASSVPTSSGEQYF	TGCGCCAGCAGCGTGCCGACTAGTTCCGGCGAGCAGTACTTC
TRBV19	once	TRBJ1-2	TRBD1	CASRTERGLGGYTF	TGTGCCAGTAGAACCGAGAGGGGGCTCGGTGGCTACACCTTC
TRBV5-1	-	TRBJ2-7	TRBD1	CASSTGTGVAEQYF	TGCGCCAGCTCAACCGGGACAGGGGTCGCCGAGCAGTACTTC
TRBV6-5	-	TRBJ2-1	TRBD1	CASSRQGRSYNEQFF	TGTGCCAGCAGCAGACAGGGGCGTTCCTACAATGAGCAGTTCTTC
TRBV7-9	-	TRBJ2-1	-	CASSLGRAGGYNEQFF	TGTGCCAGCAGCCTCGGAAGGGCGGGCGGCTACAATGAGCAGTTCTTC
TRBV7-8	-	TRBJ1-6	-	CASRDVLFSPLHF	TGTGCCAGCAGAGATGTGCTATTTTCACCCCTCCACTTT
TRBV28	-	TRBJ2-5	TRBD2	CASSFSGTSGGETQYF	TGTGCCAGCAGTTTTTCCGGGACTAGCGGGGGAGAGACCCAGTACTTC
TRBV11-1	-	TRBJ2-2	TRBD2	CASSPSGTGELFF	TGTGCCAGCAGCCCTAGCGGCACCGGGGAGCTGTTTTTT
TRBV5-1	-	TRBJ1-3	TRBD1	CASSLSGGWDTIYF	TGCGCCAGCAGCTTGTCAGGGGGCTGGGACACCATATATTTT
TRBV27	-	TRBJ1-3	TRBD1	CASSLYPTGAEGNTIYF	TGTGCCAGCAGTTTATACCCGACAGGGGCGGAAGGAAACACCATATATTTT
TRBV6-1	-	TRBJ2-7	TRBD2	CASSVLAGAGEQYF	TGTGCCAGCAGTGTTCTAGCGGGAGCGGGCGAGCAGTACTTC
TRBV28	-	TRBJ1-5	-	CASSTRRGYQPQHF	TGTGCCAGCAGTACCCGGCGGGGGTATCAGCCCCAGCATTTT
TRBV4-1	-	TRBJ2-2	-	CASSQEFTGSSNTGELFF	TGCGCCAGCAGCCAAGAGTTTACAGGGTCCTCGAACACCGGGGAGCTGTTTTTT
TRBV29-1	once	TRBJ2-2	TRBD2	CSVALAGAGELFF	TGCAGCGTTGCTCTAGCGGGAGCCGGGGAGCTGTTTTTT
TRBV6-5	-	TRBJ2-7	-	CASRTSPYEQYF	TGTGCCAGCAGAACTAGTCCCTACGAGCAGTACTTC
TRBV11-2	once	TRBJ2-1	TRBD2	CASSQWTSGRRRHNEQFF	TGTGCCAGCAGCCAATGGACTAGCGGGAGACGAAGACACAATGAGCAGTTCTTC
TRBV2	-	TRBJ1-2	TRBD1	CAKTARDRGQINYGYTF	TGTGCCAAGACCGCCCGGGACAGGGGGCAAATTAACTATGGCTACACCTTC
TRBV28	-	TRBJ2-7	TRBD1	CASTGQGGYEQYF	TGTGCCAGCACGGGACAGGGGGGGTACGAGCAGTACTTC
TRBV19	-	TRBJ2-3	-	CASKESPFTDTQYF	TGTGCCAGTAAGGAGTCCCCATTCACAGATACGCAGTATTTT
TRBV28	-	TRBJ2-3	TRBD1	CASSLSPRDSLTDTQYF	TGTGCCAGCAGTTTATCGCCTCGGGACAGCCTCACAGATACGCAGTATTTT
TRBV15	-	TRBJ1-4	-	CATSRARGGELFF	TGTGCCACCAGCAGAGCTCGAGGGGGGGAACTGTTTTTT
TRBV6-1	-	TRBJ2-1	-	CASSEGAGSYNEQFF	TGTGCCAGCAGTGAAGGGGCAGGGTCCTACAATGAGCAGTTCTTC